This T cell receptor beta chain derives from a study of blood T cell repertoires in COVID-19. Study summary: From the United States, Italy and Spain came samples of acute and convalescent COVID-19.

This clone was detected a few times. Germline V CDR1 and CDR2: SGHVS, FNYEAQ. This CDR3 is 14 amino acids long. V was cut by 3 bases and J by 7 bases, with 13 bases left in between. Original handling: Amplification of reference gene primers provided the estimated nucleated cell counts. The method was immunoSEQ multiplex PCR; TCRdb's version includes in-frame clones alone and lacks a portion of them. V and J calls and clone size are as listed in that table; D and trimming were resolved from the DNA. The sample lists some 150,000 clones, around 80% occurring once. Input material: peripheral blood. The TCR sequence derives from a woman in her forties or fifties with acute or convalescent COVID-19. This sequence joins TRBV7-6 and TRBJ1-5; D remains ambiguous. CDR3 sequence reads: CASSFEGMGQPQHF. CDR3 nucleotides: TGTGCCAGCAGCTTTGAGGGAATGGGACAGCCCCAGCATTTT.